This record concerns one TCR beta chain sequence. The source of the sample is a study of CD8 T cells in Susac syndrome. The authors sequenced TCR beta from blood CD8+ and CD4+ T cells. The CDR3 extends over 11 amino acids. V gave up 6 bases and J gave up 10 bases, with 16 bases separating them. Germline V CDR1 and CDR2: DFQATT, SNEGSKA (reference sequence). RNA was extracted with the RNeasy kit, and a quantity of about 0.45 to 1 ug was reverse transcribed using random hexamers. The method of amplification for TCR beta CDR3 was immunoSEQ multiplex PCR, covering 54 Vbeta and 13 Jbeta. In TCRdb, the immunoSEQ multiplex PCR reads were re-called with MiXCR into one record per CDR3 protein. The data contain some 190,000 distinct CDR3 sequences, about 93% of them seen just once; the ten biggest clones take up about 0.1%.

This chain uses TRBV20-1 with TRBJ2-7, with D maybe TRBD1 (6 bases). The source is a human donor in good health. Source material: CD4+ T cells from PBMCs. CDR3 DNA: TGCAGTGCCTCGACAGGTGGATACCAGTACTTC. Residues: CSASTGGYQYF.